The source of this T cell receptor (beta chain) is a study of monozygotic twins with cystic fibrosis. Whole-study context: Libraries were built from three micrograms of fragmented DNA using about 16 PCR cycles.

Study-level points and caveats: Nucleotide-identical clonotype sharing was significantly higher within monozygotic CF twin pairs than between unrelated CF individuals. Low clonality (median roughly 0.0087) suggested a mostly naive repertoire.

Points on this clone: Its antigen is not identified.

The assay was immunoSEQ multiplex PCR, and TCRdb's table has in-frame clones only and misses some. The data contain over 30,000 clones, under 95% of them singletons. Deletions cut 5 bases from V and 4 bases from J, with 12 bases between. Per the germline V gene, CDR1 is SGHDT and CDR2 is YYEEEE. The CDR3 loop spans 14 amino acids. The V gene is TRBV5-6, the J gene TRBJ2-2, with a possible D match to TRBD1 (7 bases). Material: blood. The TCR originated in a boy between 2 and 10 years old with cystic fibrosis. The CDR3 region is CASSYQGGTGELFF. CDR3 coding DNA: TGTGCCAGCAGTTATCAGGGGGGCACCGGGGAGCTGTTTTTT.